The rows below give T cell receptor beta chains drawn from one sample of a study of PD-L1 blockade in urothelial cancer. Profiling relied on immunoSEQ multiplex PCR, and the TCRdb table lists in-frame clones only, not all of them. The table includes about 110,000 clones, over 75% detected once. Sequences were derived from PBMCs, sampled around atezolizumab (anti-PD-L1) treatment. The receptors were sampled from a man in his fifties with urothelial cancer. CDR3s include the opening cysteine and the closing phenylalanine or tryptophan. The D gene is left open where the match is weak. Not all rows give a size; the values are once, few, many and, for expanded clones, a class.

J | size | D | V | CDR3 | DNA
TRBJ1-6 | few | . | TRBV19 | CASTSRDSYNSPLHF | TGTGCCAGTACTTCACGCGACTCCTATAATTCACCCCTCCACTTT
TRBJ2-7 | . | TRBD1 | TRBV30 | CAWDTGDGLEQYF | TGTGCCTGGGACACAGGGGATGGTCTCGAGCAGTACTTC
TRBJ2-7 | . | . | TRBV6-1 | CASSVRGEQYF | TGTGCCAGCAGTGTACGAGGAGAGCAGTACTTC
TRBJ1-1 | . | . | TRBV15 | CATSRVTRGTEAFF | TGTGCCACCAGCAGAGTTACCAGGGGAACTGAAGCTTTCTTT
TRBJ1-2 | once | TRBD1 | TRBV28 | CASRQEGQSRDRYTF | TGTGCCAGCAGACAAGAGGGACAGTCGCGTGATCGCTACACCTTC
TRBJ1-4 | . | TRBD1 | TRBV2 | CASSEHPPGGINEKLFF | TGTGCCAGCAGTGAGCATCCCCCAGGGGGCATTAATGAAAAACTGTTTTTT
TRBJ2-2 | . | . | TRBV30 | CAWSVLRERAFGELFF | TGTGCCTGGAGTGTACTGAGGGAAAGAGCTTTCGGGGAGCTGTTTTTT
TRBJ1-1 | . | . | TRBV28 | CASSYRNTEAFF | TGTGCCAGCAGTTACAGGAACACTGAAGCTTTCTTT
TRBJ2-1 | . | TRBD2 | TRBV27 | CASGRSSGRAYNEQFF | TGTGCCAGCGGACGTTCTAGCGGGAGGGCCTACAATGAGCAGTTCTTC
TRBJ2-1 | . | . | TRBV6-5 | CASKESQRVYNEQFF | TGTGCCAGCAAAGAGTCCCAGCGGGTATACAATGAGCAGTTCTTC
TRBJ1-4 | . | TRBD1 | TRBV14 | CASSRRTGSTEKLFF | TGTGCCAGCAGCCGAAGGACAGGGTCGACTGAAAAACTGTTTTTT
TRBJ1-1 | once | . | TRBV7-3 | CASSSGHANTEAFF | TGTGCCAGCAGCTCCGGACACGCGAACACTGAAGCTTTCTTT
TRBJ2-1 | . | TRBD2 | TRBV27 | CASSPTSGTYNEQFF | TGTGCCAGCAGCCCTACTAGCGGGACCTACAATGAGCAGTTCTTC
TRBJ1-4 | . | . | TRBV5-3 | CARSFSFRTRTNEKLFF | TGTGCCAGAAGCTTCTCGTTTCGGACTAGAACTAATGAAAAACTGTTTTTT
TRBJ2-3 | . | TRBD2 | TRBV7-9 | CASSSGLAVSTDTQYF | TGTGCCAGCAGCTCGGGACTAGCGGTTTCCACAGATACGCAGTATTTT
TRBJ2-1 | . | . | TRBV5-1 | CASSFMTLVNEQFF | TGCGCCAGCAGCTTTATGACCCTAGTCAATGAGCAGTTCTTC
TRBJ2-1 | . | TRBD2 | TRBV5-1 | CASSLRTSGRENEQFF | TGCGCCAGCAGCCTGAGGACTAGCGGGAGGGAGAATGAGCAGTTCTTC
TRBJ1-5 | . | TRBD1 | TRBV9 | CATQGGRNQPQHF | TGTGCCACCCAGGGGGGTCGGAATCAGCCCCAGCATTTT
TRBJ2-1 | . | TRBD2 | TRBV19 | CASSISGGNNEQFF | TGTGCCAGTAGTATTAGCGGGGGGAACAATGAGCAGTTCTTC
TRBJ1-1 | . | TRBD1 | TRBV9 | CASSPGQGAGFAEAFF | TGTGCCAGCAGCCCCGGCCAGGGGGCAGGGTTCGCTGAAGCTTTCTTT
TRBJ2-7 | . | . | TRBV6-6 | CASSYGAGIAGEQYF | TGTGCCAGCAGTTATGGTGCGGGAATCGCTGGAGAGCAGTACTTC
TRBJ2-2 | . | . | TRBV19 | CASSIVPSANTGELFF | TGTGCCAGTAGTATAGTTCCTAGCGCGAACACCGGGGAGCTGTTTTTT
TRBJ2-7 | . | TRBD1 | TRBV29-1 | CSVFTPGQGNYEQYF | TGCAGCGTTTTCACTCCGGGACAGGGCAACTACGAGCAGTACTTC
TRBJ2-1 | . | TRBD1 | TRBV11-1 | CASSIQGTTYNEQFF | TGTGCCAGCAGCATACAGGGGACGACCTACAATGAGCAGTTCTTC
TRBJ2-7 | once | TRBD1 | TRBV10-3 | CAISESRGQGTYEQYF | TGTGCCATCAGTGAGTCGAGGGGACAGGGAACCTACGAGCAGTACTTC
TRBJ2-2 | . | TRBD2 | TRBV5-4 | CASSRGLAGELDSGELFF | TGTGCCAGCAGCCGAGGACTAGCGGGAGAACTTGATAGCGGGGAGCTGTTTTTT
TRBJ1-6 | . | . | TRBV27 | CASQGGGPGDSPLHF | TGTGCCAGCCAAGGGGGGGGGCCTGGGGATTCACCCCTCCACTTT
TRBJ2-3 | . | TRBD2 | TRBV7-9 | CASSLGGGPSTDTQYF | TGTGCCAGCAGCTTAGGCGGGGGACCTAGCACAGATACGCAGTATTTT
TRBJ2-5 | . | TRBD2 | TRBV5-1 | CASSLEVVQAGAGETQYF | TGCGCCAGCAGCTTGGAGGTAGTGCAGGCGGGAGCCGGAGAGACCCAGTACTTC
TRBJ2-3 | . | . | TRBV5-1 | CASSVDQGSDTQYF | TGCGCCAGCAGCGTGGACCAGGGATCCGATACGCAGTATTTT
TRBJ1-4 | . | . | TRBV10-1 | CASSESLGGTNEKLFF | TGCGCCAGCAGTGAGTCTCTCGGGGGTACTAATGAAAAACTGTTTTTT
TRBJ1-2 | once | TRBD1 | TRBV5-1 | CASSKQGESYGYTF | TGCGCCAGCAGCAAACAGGGGGAAAGTTATGGCTACACCTTC
TRBJ2-1 | once | TRBD2 | TRBV28 | CASNPRAGVRNEQFF | TGTGCCAGCAATCCAAGGGCGGGAGTCAGAAATGAGCAGTTCTTC
TRBJ1-1 | . | . | TRBV21-1 | CASSKVQGAAFF | TGTGCCAGCAGCAAAGTTCAGGGGGCCGCTTTCTTT
TRBJ2-7 | once | TRBD2 | TRBV15 | CATSKAGGSYEQYF | TGTGCCACCAGCAAAGCGGGAGGTAGCTACGAGCAGTACTTC
TRBJ2-7 | once | . | TRBV28 | CASSSPSSGKTPYEQYF | TGTGCCAGCAGTTCTCCCTCCTCAGGGAAAACCCCCTACGAGCAGTACTTC
TRBJ2-5 | . | . | TRBV11-3 | CASSSEGSETQYF | TGTGCCAGCAGCTCCGAGGGTTCGGAGACCCAGTACTTC
TRBJ2-5 | . | TRBD1 | TRBV7-6 | CASSARTGGVQETQYF | TGTGCCAGCAGCGCGCGGACAGGGGGCGTACAAGAGACCCAGTACTTC
TRBJ2-7 | . | TRBD1 | TRBV4-1 | CASTLGQGVYEQYF | TGCGCCAGCACACTTGGACAGGGGGTGTACGAGCAGTACTTC
TRBJ2-1 | . | TRBD2 | TRBV28 | CASSRSGRSSYNEQFF | TGTGCCAGCAGCCGTAGCGGGAGGAGCTCCTACAATGAGCAGTTCTTC
TRBJ2-7 | . | . | TRBV7-8 | CASSLVAGLTSMSQYF | TGTGCCAGCAGCTTAGTGGCAGGACTCACATCTATGTCGCAGTACTTC
TRBJ2-7 | . | . | TRBV27 | CASRRQALSSYEQYF | TGTGCCAGCCGAAGACAGGCCCTGAGCTCCTACGAGCAGTACTTC
TRBJ2-3 | . | . | TRBV7-9 | CASSLLAGDRTDTQYF | TGTGCCAGCAGCTTACTCGCGGGTGATCGCACAGATACGCAGTATTTT
TRBJ2-1 | . | TRBD2 | TRBV6-1 | CASDWEREGSNEQFF | TGTGCCAGCGACTGGGAGCGGGAGGGGTCCAATGAGCAGTTCTTC
TRBJ2-3 | . | . | TRBV19 | CASSRQDTDTQYF | TGTGCCAGTAGTAGGCAGGACACAGATACGCAGTATTTT
TRBJ2-2 | . | TRBD2 | TRBV2 | CASKEREANTGELFF | TGTGCCAGCAAGGAGCGGGAGGCTAACACCGGGGAGCTGTTTTTT
TRBJ2-7 | . | . | TRBV7-8 | CASSQGPGHPHF | TGTGCCAGCAGCCAGGGGCCGGGACACCCTCACTTC
TRBJ2-3 | . | . | TRBV15 | CATSRDLSGTDTQYF | TGTGCCACCAGCAGAGACCTAAGCGGGACAGATACGCAGTATTTT
TRBJ2-4 | many | TRBD2 | TRBV11-2 | CASSLSSGRTF | TGTGCCAGCAGCTTATCTAGCGGGAGGACCTTC
TRBJ2-5 | . | TRBD1 | TRBV30 | CAWSLLGQGAWETQYF | TGTGCCTGGAGCCTTCTCGGACAGGGGGCCTGGGAGACCCAGTACTTC
TRBJ1-2 | . | . | TRBV11-2 | CASSLEGDLYGYTF | TGTGCCAGCAGCTTAGAGGGAGATCTCTATGGCTACACCTTC
TRBJ1-3 | . | TRBD1 | TRBV18 | CASSPSGGAGNTIYF | TGTGCCAGCTCACCGTCAGGGGGAGCTGGAAACACCATATATTTT
TRBJ1-4 | . | TRBD1 | TRBV4-1 | CASSQRYSGTGQATNEKLFF | TGCGCCAGCAGCCAACGATATTCCGGGACAGGACAGGCAACTAATGAAAAACTGTTTTTT
TRBJ1-5 | few | . | TRBV2 | CASSLRTVTFNQPQHF | TGTGCCAGCAGTCTCCGGACAGTTACCTTCAATCAGCCCCAGCATTTT
TRBJ1-5 | . | TRBD1 | TRBV28 | CASSRTGARNQPQHF | TGTGCCAGCAGCAGGACAGGGGCCAGAAATCAGCCCCAGCATTTT
TRBJ1-3 | . | TRBD1 | TRBV4-1 | CASSRYRGVGSGGNTIYF | TGCGCCAGCAGCCGATACAGGGGAGTGGGCTCGGGCGGAAACACCATATATTTT
TRBJ1-2 | . | . | TRBV5-5 | CASNFDSGPSGYTF | TGTGCCAGCAACTTTGATTCAGGTCCGAGTGGCTACACCTTC